Listed below are T cell receptor beta chains from one sample, sequenced in a study of vaccination and CD4 T cells after COVID-19. These receptors have no known antigen. TCRdb itself ran the PCR reads through MiXCR, one entry per CDR3 protein. The data hold approximately 10,000 distinct CDR3 sequences, with approximately 30% observed a single time. The sample was CD4+ T cells from blood, cultured in vitro. The receptor set was obtained from a human donor in good health. The CDR3 runs from the conserved cysteine through the conserved F or W. Each record gives: V gene, D gene, clone size, J gene, CDR3 protein. The D gene is left open where the match is weak. The size field is filled for only some rows; it gives once, few, many or a size class.

>TRBV20-1|TRBD2|NA|TRBJ2-3
CSPSGRARGTDTQYF
>TRBV27|TRBD2|NA|TRBJ2-1
CASSFLLAGVPNEQFF
>TRBV20-1|TRBD1|few|TRBJ1-2
CSARDRGGRGISYGYTF
>TRBV2|NA|NA|TRBJ1-4
CASSEALRGLHEKLFF
>TRBV20-1|TRBD2|NA|TRBJ2-1
CSATSTSGGSYNEQFF
>TRBV12-3/TRBV12-4|NA|NA|TRBJ1-5
CASSLVAGRNQPQHF
>TRBV25-1|TRBD2|NA|TRBJ2-1
CASSQFYSSGSPFF
>TRBV10-3|TRBD1|NA|TRBJ2-7
CAISESGTEGLDEQYF
>TRBV25-1|TRBD1|NA|TRBJ1-6
CASSELDRPNSPLHF
>TRBV6-1|NA|NA|TRBJ2-1
CASRSTDLSYNEQFF